This T cell receptor (beta chain) was identified in a study of blood T cells in healthy people across ages. Study in general: Per two T cells, template switching captured roughly one barcoded beta molecule.

The authors ran a second PCR of 7 to 11 cycles using a sample-barcoded 5' primer and a J-beta primer mix. Paired-end reads containing CDR3 totaled no fewer than 2.5 million for each sample. One entry per CDR3 protein, called by TCRdb with MiXCR from the 5' RACE reads. The sample lists about 580,000 distinct CDR3 sequences; around half were seen once. Regarding the study as a whole: Long-lived donors had more naive CD4+ cells and higher diversity than aged donors.

In the case of this clonotype: The antigen is not known.

The sequence was obtained from a man aged 80 or over in good health. Sequencing was carried out using blood.

The CDR3 loop is CASSTQGVVAGYTF. Here the CDR3 DNA reads TGTGCCAGCAGCACCCAAGGGGTAGTAGCTGGCTACACCTTC. V and J are TRBV25-1 and TRBJ1-2, with D perhaps matching TRBD1 (5 bases). CDR1 and CDR2 (germline): MGHDK, SYGVNS. V dropped 6 bases and J dropped 7 bases, with 18 bases sitting between them. The CDR3 extends over 14 amino acids.